This T cell receptor (beta chain) came from a study of regulatory T cells in long-lasting Graves disease. Study-wide results and caveats: It was in persistent disease that TRBV28, TRBJ1-2 and TRBJ2-5 were favored. Between persistent patients, about 2,700 public clonotypes were shared, exceeding the 950 to 1,000 shared between new patients.

Construction of TCR beta libraries relied on iRepertoire HTBI primers and on Arm-PCR targeting CDR3 regions. TCRdb processed the multiplex PCR reads anew with MiXCR; each CDR3 protein has one entry. This sample has around 450,000 distinct CDR3 sequences; 20% to 25% occur once, and the top ten carry about 7%. This clonotype turned up a few times. As yet, its antigen is unknown. The V gene end was trimmed by 5 bases and the J gene end by 3 bases; junction bases not matched to a gene: 3. CDR1 LNHDA and CDR2 SQIVND come from the germline V gene (reference sequence). CDR3 length: 14 residues. Time point: persistent/refractory GD, antithyroid drugs over 5 years with positive TRAb. After RNA was extracted from PBMCs, the TCR library was made from it. Graves' disease diagnosis relied on American Thyroid Association guidelines. An endocrinology unit in Xi'an, China, supplied the patients.

Sequencing was performed on peripheral blood mononuclear cells (PBMCs), taken when the disease was refractory, from a patient treated with antithyroid drugs. The gene calls are TRBV19 and TRBJ1-1; 10 nucleotides agree with TRBD1. The clonotype comes from a female donor with Graves disease. The CDR3 here is CASSWDRGYTEAFF. In DNA, the CDR3 is TGTGCCAGTAGTTGGGACAGGGGATACACTGAAGCTTTCTTT.